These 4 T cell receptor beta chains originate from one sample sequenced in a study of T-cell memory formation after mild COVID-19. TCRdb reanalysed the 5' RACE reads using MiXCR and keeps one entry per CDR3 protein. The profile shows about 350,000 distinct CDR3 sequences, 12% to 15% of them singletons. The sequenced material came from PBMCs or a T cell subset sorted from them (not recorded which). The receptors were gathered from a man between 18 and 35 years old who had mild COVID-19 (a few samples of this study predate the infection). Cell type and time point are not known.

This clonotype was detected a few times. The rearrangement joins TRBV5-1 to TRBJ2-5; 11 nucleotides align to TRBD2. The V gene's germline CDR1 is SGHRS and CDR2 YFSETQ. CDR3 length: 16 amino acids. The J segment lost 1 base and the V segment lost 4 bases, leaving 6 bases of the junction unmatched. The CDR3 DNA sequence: TGCGCCAGCAGCCGCCTAGCGGGGGGACCCCAAGAGACCCAGTACTTC. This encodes CASSRLAGGPQETQYF.

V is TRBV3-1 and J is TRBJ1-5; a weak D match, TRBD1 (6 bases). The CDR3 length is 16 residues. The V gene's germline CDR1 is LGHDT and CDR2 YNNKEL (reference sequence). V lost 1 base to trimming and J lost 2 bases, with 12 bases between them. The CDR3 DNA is TGTGCCAGCAGCCAAGGGGGGGCAGGGGGCAATCAGCCCCAGCATTTT. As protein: CASSQGGAGGNQPQHF. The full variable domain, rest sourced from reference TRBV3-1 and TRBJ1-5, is DTAVSQTPKYLVTQMGNDKSIKCEQNLGHDTMYWYKQDSKKFLKIMFSYNNKELIINETVPNRFSPKSPDKAHLNLHINSLELGDSAVYFCASSQGGAGGNQPQHFGDGTRLSIL.

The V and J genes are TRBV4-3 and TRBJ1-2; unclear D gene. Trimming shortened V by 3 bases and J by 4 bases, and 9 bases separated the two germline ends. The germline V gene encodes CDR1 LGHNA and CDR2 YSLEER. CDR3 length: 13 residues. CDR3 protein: CASSQDGSYGYTF. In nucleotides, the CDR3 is TGCGCCAGCAGCCAGGACGGGTCCTATGGCTACACCTTC.

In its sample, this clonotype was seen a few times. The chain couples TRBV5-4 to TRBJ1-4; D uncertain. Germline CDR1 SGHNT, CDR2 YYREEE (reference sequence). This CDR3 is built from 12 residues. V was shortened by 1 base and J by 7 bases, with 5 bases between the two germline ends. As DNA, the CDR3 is TGTGCCAGCAGCTTGAATCTTGAAAAACTGTTTTTT. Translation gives CASSLNLEKLFF.